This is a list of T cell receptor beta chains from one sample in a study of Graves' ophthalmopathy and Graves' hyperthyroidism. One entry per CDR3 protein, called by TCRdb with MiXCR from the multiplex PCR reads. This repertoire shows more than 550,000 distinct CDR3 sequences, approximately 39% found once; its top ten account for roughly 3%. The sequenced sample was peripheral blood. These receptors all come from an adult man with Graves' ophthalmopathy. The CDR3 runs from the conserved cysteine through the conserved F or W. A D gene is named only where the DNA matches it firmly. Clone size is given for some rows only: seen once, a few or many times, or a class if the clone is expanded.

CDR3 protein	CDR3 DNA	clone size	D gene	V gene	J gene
CASSPALDDEKLFF	TGTGCCAGCAGCCCCGCGCTGGATGATGAAAAACTGTTTTTT	many	.	TRBV7-9	TRBJ1-4
CASSFKGGGELFF	TGTGCCAGCAGCTTCAAGGGAGGAGGGGAGCTGTTTTTT	many	.	TRBV7-7	TRBJ2-2
CASSLAFRVEKLFF	TGTGCCAGCAGCTTAGCGTTTAGGGTTGAAAAACTGTTTTTT	.	.	TRBV7-9	TRBJ1-4
CAISHDRGRAGELFF	TGTGCCATCAGCCATGACAGGGGGCGGGCCGGGGAGCTGTTTTTT	many	TRBD1	TRBV10-3	TRBJ2-2
CAWGQGDWTEAFF	TGTGCCTGGGGTCAGGGGGATTGGACTGAAGCTTTCTTT	once	TRBD1	TRBV25-1	TRBJ1-1
CASSLAGQGTNSPLHF	TGTGCCAGCAGCTTAGCGGGACAGGGTACAAATTCACCCCTCCACTTT	.	TRBD1	TRBV7-9	TRBJ1-6
CASSPAPNTGELFF	TGTGCCAGCAGCCCAGCTCCGAACACCGGGGAGCTGTTTTTT	.	.	TRBV2	TRBJ2-2
CASSIVWTGKTEAFF	TGTGCCAGTAGTATAGTTTGGACAGGAAAGACTGAAGCTTTCTTT	many	TRBD1	TRBV19	TRBJ1-1
CASSPSGQSIYGYTF	TGTGCCAGCAGCCCATCGGGACAGAGCATCTATGGCTACACCTTC	many	TRBD1	TRBV14	TRBJ1-2
CASRRGNSYEQYF	TGTGCCAGCAGGCGGGGTAACTCCTACGAGCAGTACTTC	many	.	TRBV6-5	TRBJ2-7
CASSRGTGESPLHF	TGTGCCAGCAGCCGGGGGACAGGGGAATCACCCCTCCACTTT	.	TRBD1	TRBV28	TRBJ1-6
CASSSEYSPLHF	TGTGCCAGCAGTTCGGAGTATTCACCCCTCCACTTT	many	.	TRBV12-3/TRBV12-4	TRBJ1-6
CASSERGGRHGAEAFF	TGTGCCAGCAGTGAAAGGGGGGGGCGGCACGGGGCTGAAGCTTTCTTT	few	.	TRBV6-1	TRBJ1-1
CAIRAGETNYGYTF	TGTGCCATCAGAGCGGGGGAGACTAACTATGGCTACACCTTC	many	.	TRBV10-3	TRBJ1-2
CASSLEGPTKHSRELFF	TGTGCCAGCAGCTTAGAGGGACCGACTAAACACTCTCGGGAGCTGTTTTTT	.	.	TRBV7-9	TRBJ2-2
CAGSPGTNTEAFF	TGTGCTGGCAGCCCGGGCACGAACACTGAAGCTTTCTTT	few	.	TRBV7-7	TRBJ1-1
CASSLARHFNYGYTF	TGTGCCAGCAGTTTAGCGAGGCACTTTAACTATGGCTACACCTTC	many	.	TRBV12-3/TRBV12-4	TRBJ1-2
CASSVTGGHSYEQYF	TGTGCCAGCAGCGTGACAGGGGGCCACTCCTACGAGCAGTACTTC	.	TRBD1	TRBV5-8	TRBJ2-7
CASSGTRSSGNTIYF	TGTGCCAGCAGCGGGACACGAAGCTCTGGAAACACCATATATTTT	many	.	TRBV7-8	TRBJ1-3
CASSLGAGGHGTGANVLTF	TGCGCCAGCAGCTTGGGTGCGGGAGGCCACGGGACTGGGGCCAACGTCCTGACTTTC	.	TRBD2	TRBV5-1	TRBJ2-6
CASSVAVLEETQYF	TGTGCCAGCAGCGTTGCCGTGTTAGAAGAGACCCAGTACTTC	few	.	TRBV7-2	TRBJ2-5
CASSERRGIQYF	TGTGCCAGCAGTGAACGCCGGGGCATTCAGTACTTC	.	.	TRBV2	TRBJ2-4
CASSAQGWSYEQYF	TGTGCCAGCAGTGCACAGGGTTGGTCCTACGAGCAGTACTTC	.	.	TRBV27	TRBJ2-7
CASSLVGQGLVEQYF	TGCGCCAGCAGCTTGGTGGGACAGGGGTTAGTGGAGCAGTACTTC	few	TRBD1	TRBV5-1	TRBJ2-7
CASSYAPNTGELFF	TGTGCCAGCAGCTACGCACCGAACACCGGGGAGCTGTTTTTT	many	.	TRBV7-9	TRBJ2-2
CASSYGASASYEQYF	TGTGCCAGCAGTTACGGTGCTAGCGCATCCTACGAGCAGTACTTC	.	.	TRBV6-1	TRBJ2-7
CSARRGQTQETQYF	TGCAGTGCTAGAAGGGGACAGACCCAAGAGACCCAGTACTTC	.	TRBD1	TRBV20-1	TRBJ2-5
CASSSQGRFSEKLFF	TGTGCCAGCAGTTCACAGGGCAGGTTTTCGGAAAAACTGTTTTTT	.	.	TRBV12-3/TRBV12-4	TRBJ1-4
CASSPKRAGAPSYEQYF	TGTGCCAGCTCACCAAAGAGGGCGGGGGCGCCATCCTACGAGCAGTACTTC	once	.	TRBV3-1	TRBJ2-7
CSARSNRGETQHF	TGCAGTGCTAGATCAAACAGGGGAGAGACCCAGCATTTT	.	TRBD1	TRBV20-1	TRBJ1-5
CSAPRMGAFQETQHF	TGCAGTGCTCCGCGGATGGGGGCCTTCCAAGAGACCCAGCATTTT	.	.	TRBV20-1	TRBJ1-5
CASSLDREANYGYTF	TGTGCCAGCAGCTTAGACAGGGAAGCTAACTATGGCTACACCTTC	many	.	TRBV11-2	TRBJ1-2
CAGSATGGLNTEAFF	TGTGCCGGCAGCGCTACAGGGGGGTTGAACACTGAAGCTTTCTTT	few	TRBD1	TRBV7-6	TRBJ1-1
CASSPWAGVRSYEQYF	TGTGCCAGCAGCCCCTGGGCAGGGGTGCGCTCCTACGAGCAGTACTTC	.	.	TRBV7-9	TRBJ2-7
CASREKYNSNQPQHF	TGTGCCAGCAGGGAAAAGTACAATAGCAATCAGCCCCAGCATTTT	.	.	TRBV2	TRBJ1-5
CSARGRRPGSGGTEAFF	TGCAGTGCTAGAGGTCGAAGACCGGGCTCCGGGGGGACTGAAGCTTTCTTT	.	.	TRBV20-1	TRBJ1-1
CASSLKQGAIYGYTF	TGTGCCAGCAGCTTAAAACAGGGAGCCATCTATGGCTACACCTTC	many	.	TRBV7-2	TRBJ1-2
CASSESNSPLHF	TGCGCCAGCAGTGAGTCGAATTCACCCCTCCACTTT	.	.	TRBV10-2	TRBJ1-6
CASSARKDRNSPLHF	TGTGCCAGCAGTGCTAGGAAGGACAGGAATTCACCCCTCCACTTT	.	TRBD1	TRBV25-1	TRBJ1-6
CASSSSFIRLDVEIEAFF	TGTGCCAGCAGCTCCAGCTTCATTAGGCTAGATGTTGAGATTGAAGCTTTCTTT	.	.	TRBV13	TRBJ1-1